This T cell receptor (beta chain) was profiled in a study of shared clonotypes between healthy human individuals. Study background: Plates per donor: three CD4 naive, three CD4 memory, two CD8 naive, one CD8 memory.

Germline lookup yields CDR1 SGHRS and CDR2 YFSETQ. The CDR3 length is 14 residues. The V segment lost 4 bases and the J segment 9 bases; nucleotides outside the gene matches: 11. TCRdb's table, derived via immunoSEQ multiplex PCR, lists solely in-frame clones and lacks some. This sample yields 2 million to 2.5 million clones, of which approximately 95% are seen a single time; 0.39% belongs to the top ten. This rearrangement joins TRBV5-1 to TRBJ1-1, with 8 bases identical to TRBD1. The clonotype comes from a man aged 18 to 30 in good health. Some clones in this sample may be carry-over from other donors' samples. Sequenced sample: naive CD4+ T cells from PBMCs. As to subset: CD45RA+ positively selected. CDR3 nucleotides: TGCGCCAGCAGCCCAAGCCCGGGACAGGTCAAAGCTTTCTTT. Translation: CASSPSPGQVKAFF. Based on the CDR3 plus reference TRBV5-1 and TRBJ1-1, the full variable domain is KAGVTQTPRYLIKTRGQQVTLSCSPISGHRSVSWYQQTPGQGLQFLFEYFSETQRNKGNFPGRFSGRQFSNSRSEMNVSTLELGDSALYLCASSPSPGQVKAFFGQGTRLTVV.